The rows below give T cell receptor beta chains drawn from one sample of a study of T-cell memory formation after mild COVID-19. TCRdb used MiXCR to reprocess the 5' RACE reads, holding one entry per CDR3 protein. The data contain roughly 280,000 distinct CDR3 sequences, 8.2% of them singletons. The sample comprised PBMCs or a T cell subset sorted from them (not recorded which). These receptor sequences come from a man aged 18 to 29 who had mild COVID-19 (a few samples of this study predate the infection). Cell type and time point are not known. Both conserved end residues are part of each CDR3. D genes are given only for firm matches. Rows give clone size only sometimes, using once, few, many, or a class for an expanded clone.

CDR3aa	CDR3nt	d_gene	v_gene	j_gene	abundance	len
CASSADTSTDTQYF	TGTGCCAGCAGTGCGGACACTAGCACAGATACGCAGTATTTT	NA	TRBV6-4	TRBJ2-3	NA	14
CASSRPGGGGELFF	TGTGCCAGCAGCCGACCAGGGGGGGGCGGGGAGCTGTTTTTT	NA	TRBV7-2	TRBJ2-2	few	14
CASSYSRTAYGYTF	TGTGCCAGCAGTTACTCCCGGACAGCTTATGGCTACACCTTC	NA	TRBV6-5	TRBJ1-2	few	14
CATSGPGNTGELFF	TGTGCCACCAGTGGACCAGGGAACACCGGGGAGCTGTTTTTT	NA	TRBV24-1	TRBJ2-2	NA	14
CASSLVGPLRKAFF	TGTGCCAGCAGCTTAGTAGGTCCTCTTCGTAAAGCTTTCTTT	NA	TRBV7-8	TRBJ1-1	NA	14
CASSLGQEGGKLFF	TGCGCCAGCAGCTTGGGGCAGGAGGGCGGAAAACTGTTTTTT	NA	TRBV5-1	TRBJ1-4	few	14
CASSLLRLAGGKETQYF	TGTGCCAGCAGCTTACTGAGACTAGCGGGGGGCAAAGAGACCCAGTACTTC	TRBD2	TRBV7-2	TRBJ2-5	NA	17
CASTQPLTGFNTEAFF	TGTGCCAGCACCCAGCCTCTGACAGGCTTTAACACTGAAGCTTTCTTT	NA	TRBV11-2	TRBJ1-1	many	16
CASSQDPRAKNIQYF	TGCGCCAGCAGCCAAGACCCCCGTGCCAAAAACATTCAGTACTTC	NA	TRBV4-3	TRBJ2-4	NA	15
CASSSHRGFDTEAFF	TGTGCCAGCAGCTCCCACCGAGGGTTCGACACTGAAGCTTTCTTT	NA	TRBV7-6	TRBJ1-1	many	15
CATSDSRGSSYNEQFF	TGTGCCACCAGTGATTCCCGGGGGAGCTCCTACAATGAGCAGTTCTTC	NA	TRBV24-1	TRBJ2-1	few	16
CASSQGAEAFF	TGTGCCAGCAGCCAGGGCGCTGAAGCTTTCTTT	NA	TRBV6-2/TRBV6-3	TRBJ1-1	many	11
CASSQDRTDTQYF	TGTGCCAGCAGCCAAGACAGGACAGATACGCAGTATTTT	NA	TRBV4-2	TRBJ2-3	many	13
CASSQDVVNPYQETQYF	TGTGCCAGCAGCCAAGATGTTGTCAACCCGTACCAAGAGACCCAGTACTTC	NA	TRBV14	TRBJ2-5	few	17